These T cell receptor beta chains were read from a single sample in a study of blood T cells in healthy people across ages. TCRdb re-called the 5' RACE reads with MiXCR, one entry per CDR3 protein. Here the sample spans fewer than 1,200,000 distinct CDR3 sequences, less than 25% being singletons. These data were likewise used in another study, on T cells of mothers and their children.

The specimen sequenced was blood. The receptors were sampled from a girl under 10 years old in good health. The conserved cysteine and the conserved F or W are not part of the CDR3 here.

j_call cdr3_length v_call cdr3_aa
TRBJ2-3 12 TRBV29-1 SVTGTSDTDTQY
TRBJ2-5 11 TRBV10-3 AISFRVSETQY
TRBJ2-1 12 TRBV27 ASSLSPTVNEQF
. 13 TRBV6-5 ASSYKGPPSGTQY
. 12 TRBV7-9 ASSLSTSGETQY
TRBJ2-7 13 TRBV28 ASSLIRGGVDEQY
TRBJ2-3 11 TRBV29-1 SVRGQGTDTQY
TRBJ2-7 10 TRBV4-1 ASSQAAGEQY
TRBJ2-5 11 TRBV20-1 SARKAGVETQY
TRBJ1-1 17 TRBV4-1 ASSQDIGGGGASDTEAF
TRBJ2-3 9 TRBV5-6 ASSLGHTQY
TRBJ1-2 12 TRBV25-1 ASSSPGGIRGYT
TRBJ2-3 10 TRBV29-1 SAGARTDTQY
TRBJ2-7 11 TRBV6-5 ASSYGAVYEQY
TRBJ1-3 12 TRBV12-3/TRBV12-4 ASCIRKQGGTIY
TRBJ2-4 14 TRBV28 ASSFMGEGPKNIQY
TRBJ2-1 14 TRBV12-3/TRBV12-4 ASSFEFRAGNNEQF
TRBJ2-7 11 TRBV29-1 SAVLATSYEQY
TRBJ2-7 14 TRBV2 ASSEGTGVKAYEQY
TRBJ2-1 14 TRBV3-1 ASSQASTGEYGEQF
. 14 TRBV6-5 ASSYQREWVGRTQY
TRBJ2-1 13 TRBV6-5 ASSYFPSTRDEQF
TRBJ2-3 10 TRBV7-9 ASSQLTGFGY